This TCR beta chain comes out of a study of CD8 T cells in Susac syndrome. Random hexamers were used to reverse transcribe an amount of about 0.45 to 1 ug RNA. Amplification of TCR beta CDR3 by immunoSEQ multiplex PCR spanned 54 Vbeta and 13 Jbeta. Each CDR3 protein gets one entry after TCRdb re-called the immunoSEQ multiplex PCR reads with MiXCR. In the table there are 150,000 to 200,000 distinct CDR3 sequences, around 94% of which are singletons. The CDR3 covers 15 residues. V lost 0 bases to trimming and J lost 5 bases, with 15 bases between them. CDR1 is DFQATT and CDR2 is SNEGSKA in the germline V gene (reference sequence). The CD8+ and CD4+ T cells were negatively isolated, with the TEMRA cells enriched by FACS.

J is TRBJ2-3 and V is TRBV20-1; no clear D. This clonotype was obtained from a human donor with multiple sclerosis. Sequenced input: CD4+ T cells from PBMCs. CDR3 nucleotide sequence: TGCAGTGCTAGAGATCTGGCAGGCCTCGGAGATACGCAGTATTTT. It is translated as CSARDLAGLGDTQYF.